The clone carrying this T cell receptor (beta chain) appeared many times. Its cognate antigen is unknown. The sample comes from a study of T cells in Graves' hyperthyroidism and ophthalmopathy. V was cut by 6 bases and J by 5 bases, with 17 bases left in between. The CDR3 runs 15 residues. Each diagnosis was grounded in clinical symptoms, serum thyroxine and TRAb, thyroid ultrasound, and orbital computed tomography. From approximately 9.3 ml of fresh peripheral blood, PBMCs were isolated. General study findings and limits: The model forecast ophthalmopathy, anticipating it by a median around 6.5 months before onset. In the blood, most expanded thyroid clonotypes above 0.001 appeared as well.

The investigators amplified TCR beta CDR3 regions from RNA transcripts. Initially, a first-round RT-PCR of the TCR CDR3 employed the HTBI primer set. TCRdb re-called the multiplex PCR reads with MiXCR, one entry per CDR3 protein. The data show 490,000 or so distinct CDR3 sequences, 16% seen once. The TCR originated in a woman under 40 with Graves' ophthalmopathy. V and J are TRBV12-3 or TRBV12-4 and TRBJ2-1; maybe TRBD2 (6 bases). Sequences were obtained from blood. The CDR3 nucleotides read TGTGCCAGCAGCCTCCCGGGACTTGGGAACAATGAGCAGTTCTTC. It encodes CASSLPGLGNNEQFF.